Below are 23 T cell receptor beta chains sequenced from a single sample in a study of cytomegalovirus exposure and HLA in healthy donors. With 60 Vbeta and 13 Jbeta primers, the PCR was carried out. Sequenced by immunoSEQ multiplex PCR; TCRdb stores in-frame clones only, minus some. The table includes tens of thousands of clones, roughly 70% detected once. Sequencing was carried out using PBMCs. Every receptor here comes from a man in his 70s in good health and CMV-seronegative.

The V gene is TRBV25-1, the J gene TRBJ2-1; TRBD2 matches 12 bases. V dropped 3 bases and J dropped 8; count of bases not matched to a gene: 2. The CDR3 loop spans 14 amino acids. Germline assignment: CDR1 MGHDK and CDR2 SYGVNS. The chain's CDR3 is CASSEGLAGDEQFF. The CDR3 region has the DNA TGTGCCAGCAGTGAGGGACTAGCGGGCGATGAGCAGTTCTTC. The full variable domain, its missing parts supplied by reference TRBV25-1 and TRBJ2-1, is EADIYQTPRYLVIGTGKKITLECSQTMGHDKMYWYQQDPGMELHLIHYSYGVNSTEKGDLSSESTVSRIRTEHFPLTLESARPSHTSQYLCASSEGLAGDEQFFGPGTRLTVL.

This clone was detected only a few times. V and J are TRBV15 and TRBJ1-4; 9 bases map to TRBD1. The germline V gene encodes CDR1 LNHNV and CDR2 YYDKDF (reference sequence). This CDR3 spans 16 amino acids. After removal of 0 bases from V and 7 bases from J, the junction contained 6 bases not matched to a gene. CDR3 DNA sequence: TGTGCCACCAGCAGAGATCCCGGGACAGGGATTGAAAAACTGTTTTTT. Protein product: CATSRDPGTGIEKLFF.

In its sample, this clone was seen once. The chain is built from TRBV7-6 and TRBJ2-5; D unclear. The J call may be mistaken, given a closer DNA end match to TRBJ2-7. Germline CDR1 reads SGHVS; CDR2 reads FNYEAQ. The CDR3 covers 13 residues. DNA of the CDR3: TGTGCCAGCAGCGCTCTAACCCGCTACGAGCAGTACTTC. It codes for CASSALTRYEQYF.

V usage is TRBV7-9 and J usage is TRBJ1-1; 8 bases agree with TRBD1. The CDR3 spans 16 residues. Trimming at V came to 7 bases and at J to 0 bases, leaving 10 bases not matched to a gene. Per the germline V gene, CDR1 is SEHNR and CDR2 is FQNEAQ (reference sequence). The CDR3 region is CASNPRQGTLNTEAFF. CDR3 coding DNA: TGTGCCAGCAACCCCCGACAGGGGACCTTGAACACTGAAGCTTTCTTT. The whole variable domain, remainder taken from reference TRBV7-9 and TRBJ1-1, is DTGVSQNPRHKITKRGQNVTFRCDPISEHNRLYWYRQTLGQGPEFLTYFQNEAQLEKSRLLSDRFSAERPKGSFSTLEIQRTEQGDSAMYLCASNPRQGTLNTEAFFGQGTRLTVV.

This chain uses TRBV6-1 with TRBJ1-5; 9 bases are shared with TRBD1. The CDR3 covers 14 residues. The V gene end was trimmed by 3 bases and the J gene end by 6 bases; junction bases not matched to a gene: 3. The germline V gene encodes CDR1 MNHNS and CDR2 SASEGT. CDR3 sequence: CASSESDRGQPQHF. The CDR3 region has the DNA TGTGCCAGCAGTGAGTCGGACAGGGGTCAGCCCCAGCATTTT.

This chain uses TRBV27 with TRBJ2-7; 7 bases match TRBD1. The CDR3 covers 13 residues. CDR1 MNHEY and CDR2 SMNVEV come from the germline V gene (reference sequence). V lost 3 bases to trimming and J lost 3 bases; unmatched junction nucleotides: 2. CDR3 DNA: TGTGCCAGCAGTTTGGGACAGTACTACGAGCAGTACTTC. It specifies CASSLGQYYEQYF.

The sample holds a few counts of this clone. The rearrangement uses TRBV19 and TRBJ2-7, with D unclear. Germline V gene lookup returns CDR1 LNHDA and CDR2 SQIVND (reference sequence). This CDR3 spans 13 amino acids. V was shortened by 3 bases and J by 4 bases, with 10 bases between the two germline ends. This CDR3 reads CASSIVGGYEQYF. The CDR3 DNA reads TGTGCCAGTAGTATTGTAGGCGGTTACGAGCAGTACTTC.

A note on this clone: The sample has other DNA sequences that encode this CDR3 too. This chain connects TRBV6-6 to TRBJ1-4, with D possibly TRBD1 on 6 matching bases. Trimming took 8 bases from V and 0 from J, leaving 13 bases between them. The germline V gene encodes CDR1 MNHNY and CDR2 SVGAGI (reference sequence). There are 15 residues in the CDR3. This CDR3 reads CASVGGAATNEKLFF. Written as DNA, the CDR3 is TGTGCCAGCGTCGGGGGGGCTGCAACTAATGAAAAACTGTTTTTT.

J is TRBJ2-5 and V is TRBV19; 10 bases are shared with TRBD2. J lost 5 bases, V lost 4 bases, and 7 bases had no gene match. CDR1 and CDR2 (germline): LNHDA, SQIVND (reference sequence). This CDR3 region has 15 residues. CDR3: CASSTLAGGRETQYF. The CDR3 DNA follows: TGTGCCAGTAGTACCTTAGCGGGGGGCCGGGAGACCCAGTACTTC.

V and J are TRBV25-1 and TRBJ1-2, with 9 bases that match TRBD1. This CDR3 is 15 amino acids long. CDR1 and CDR2 (germline): MGHDK, SYGVNS. The V gene end was trimmed by 4 bases and the J gene end by 3 bases; junction bases not matched to a gene: 6. This chain's CDR3 is CASSAGTGPYYGYTF. CDR3 nucleotides: TGTGCCAGCAGTGCAGGGACAGGGCCCTACTATGGCTACACCTTC.

V and J are TRBV7-2 and TRBJ2-5; 11 bases line up with TRBD1. The CDR3 runs to 15 residues. Trimming took 4 bases from V and 7 from J; bases not matched to a gene: 8. In germline, CDR1 is SGHTA, CDR2 FQGNSA. The CDR3 loop is CASSSSGTGGGTQYF. The CDR3 DNA reads as TGTGCCAGCAGCTCCTCCGGGACAGGGGGGGGGACCCAGTACTTC.

This clone was observed a few times. The gene calls are TRBV4-3 and TRBJ2-7; possible D gene TRBD2, 6 bases. V was cut by 0 bases and J by 4 bases, with 19 bases left in between. CDR3 length: 17 amino acids. Per the germline V gene, CDR1 is LGHNA and CDR2 is YSLEER. CDR3 sequence: CASSQEAVGDSFYEQYF. The CDR3 nucleotides are TGCGCCAGCAGCCAAGAGGCGGTAGGGGACTCTTTTTACGAGCAGTACTTC.

The chain carries TRBV7-2 and TRBJ2-7; the match to TRBD2 covers 11 bases. V trimming: 5 bases; J trimming: 3 bases; junction bases outside the gene matches: 6. The CDR3 runs 15 residues. Per germline, CDR1 SGHTA and CDR2 FQGNSA. The CDR3 protein is CASSHSGGGLYEQYF. The CDR3 DNA sequence: TGTGCCAGCAGCCATAGCGGGGGGGGCCTCTACGAGCAGTACTTC. The whole variable domain, filled in from reference TRBV7-2 and TRBJ2-7, reads GAGVSQSPSNKVTEKGKDVELRCDPISGHTALYWYRQSLGQGLEFLIYFQGNSAPDKSGLPSDRFSAERTGGSVSTLTIQRTQQEDSAVYLCASSHSGGGLYEQYFGPGTRLTVT.

The gene calls are TRBV6-5 and TRBJ1-1; D is undetermined. Germline values: CDR1 MNHEY, CDR2 SVGAGI. Trimming pared 6 bases from V and 2 bases from J, leaving 10 bases between. The CDR3 covers 13 residues. The CDR3 loop reads CASRSVQNTEAFF. In nucleotides, the CDR3 is TGTGCCAGCAGATCCGTACAAAACACTGAAGCTTTCTTT.

The J gene is TRBJ1-2, the V gene TRBV2; 7 nucleotides line up with TRBD1. V was pared by 1 base and J by 3 bases, with 5 bases of the junction left unmatched. The germline gives CDR1 SNHLY, CDR2 FYNNEI. CDR3 size: 15 residues. The CDR3 sequence: CASSEVGTADYGYTF. CDR3 in DNA: TGTGCCAGCAGTGAAGTCGGGACAGCCGACTATGGCTACACCTTC.

This rearrangement joins TRBV7-2 to TRBJ2-5, with 11 nucleotides matching TRBD1. The CDR3 has 17 amino acids. CDR1 and CDR2 from the germline V gene are SGHTA and FQGNSA. The ends lost 6 bases at V and 5 bases at J; junction bases unmatched: 14. The CDR3 reads CASSRGWDRGTTETQYF. The CDR3 DNA follows: TGTGCCAGCAGTAGGGGCTGGGACAGGGGGACGACTGAGACCCAGTACTTC.

V gene TRBV5-1 combines with J gene TRBJ2-5; tentatively, D is TRBD1 (6 bases). This CDR3 contains 13 residues. V dropped 2 bases and J dropped 5 bases, with 10 bases sitting between them. Per germline, CDR1 SGHRS and CDR2 YFSETQ. CDR3 sequence (DNA): TGCGCCAGCAGCTTCGCAGGGGACGAGACCCAGTACTTC. The encoded protein is CASSFAGDETQYF.

The rearrangement uses TRBV7-8 and TRBJ1-2, with a possible D match to TRBD1 (6 bases). Per the germline V gene, CDR1 is SGHVS and CDR2 is FQNEAQ. The CDR3 runs to 15 residues. The V gene lost 0 bases and the J gene lost 8 bases, with 16 bases spanning the gap. The CDR3 region is CASSLAAEQGAGYTF. The CDR3, as DNA: TGTGCCAGCAGCTTAGCAGCCGAACAGGGAGCGGGCTACACCTTC.

The chain links TRBV28 to TRBJ2-1; 9 bases agree with TRBD1. V shed 3 bases, J shed 3 bases, and the junction held 3 bases outside the gene matches. Germline lookup yields CDR1 MDHEN and CDR2 SYDVKM. The CDR3 length is 15 residues. The chain's CDR3 is CASSLTTGGYNEQFF. For the CDR3, the DNA is TGTGCCAGCAGTTTGACGACAGGGGGCTACAATGAGCAGTTCTTC.

This clone has more than one count but fewer than ten. The chain recombines TRBV19 with TRBJ1-6; 9 nucleotides agree with TRBD1. The CDR3 runs to 14 residues. Looked up from germline, CDR1 is LNHDA and CDR2 is SQIVND (reference sequence). V was pared by 5 bases and J by 5 bases, with 1 base of the junction left unmatched. The CDR3 DNA is TGTGCCAGTAGTCGGGACAGGGATAATTCACCCCTCCACTTT. This translates into CASSRDRDNSPLHF.

This chain uses TRBV7-9 with TRBJ2-5; D may be TRBD1 (6 bases). The CDR3 is 16 amino acids. In germline, CDR1 is SEHNR, CDR2 FQNEAQ (reference sequence). V was shortened by 2 bases and J by 4 bases, with 17 bases between the two germline ends. The CDR3 loop is CASSLRALRGGETQYF. For the CDR3, the DNA is TGTGCCAGCAGCTTAAGGGCCCTCCGAGGGGGAGAGACCCAGTACTTC.

This clone was detected only once. The chain joins TRBV5-1 to TRBJ2-3; 12 nucleotides line up with TRBD2. The V gene's germline CDR1 is SGHRS and CDR2 YFSETQ. V gave up 4 bases and J gave up 3 bases; unmatched junction bases: 3. The CDR3 runs to 15 residues. The CDR3 spells CASSPGLAGTDTQYF. The DNA of the CDR3 is TGCGCCAGCAGCCCCGGACTAGCGGGAACAGATACGCAGTATTTT.

This chain joins TRBV9 and TRBJ2-1; D perhaps matches TRBD2 (5 bases). Germline V gives CDR1 SGDLS, CDR2 YYNGEE. The CDR3 spans 11 residues. V lost 2 bases and J lost 9, with 6 bases in between. The CDR3: CASSVTSEQFF. The CDR3 DNA reads TGTGCCAGCAGCGTTACTAGTGAGCAGTTCTTC.